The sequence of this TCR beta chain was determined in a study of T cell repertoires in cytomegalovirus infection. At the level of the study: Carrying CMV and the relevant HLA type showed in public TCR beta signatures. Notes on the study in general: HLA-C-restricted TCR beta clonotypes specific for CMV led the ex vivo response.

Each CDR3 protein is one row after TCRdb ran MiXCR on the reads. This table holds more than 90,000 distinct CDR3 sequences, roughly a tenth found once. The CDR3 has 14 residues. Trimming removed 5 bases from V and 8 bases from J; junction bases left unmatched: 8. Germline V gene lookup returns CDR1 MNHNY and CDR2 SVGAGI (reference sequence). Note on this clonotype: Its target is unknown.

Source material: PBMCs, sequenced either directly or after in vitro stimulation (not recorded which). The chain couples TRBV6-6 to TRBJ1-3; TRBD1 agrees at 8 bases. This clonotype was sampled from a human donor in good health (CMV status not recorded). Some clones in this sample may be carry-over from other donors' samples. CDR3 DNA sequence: TGTGCCAGCAGTCACGGGCAGGGGGCTCACACCATATATTTT. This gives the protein CASSHGQGAHTIYF.